Listed here are 21 T cell receptor beta chains from one sample, sequenced in a study of follicular helper T cells after annual influenza vaccination. The time point is: 2014-2015 season, pre-vaccination. Sequencing was performed with immunoSEQ multiplex PCR; in TCRdb, only in-frame clones are kept and a portion is missing. This sample carries several thousand clones, roughly four fifths of them seen once, and the ten largest clones take around 0.99%. The starting material was CXCR5+ CD38- circulating T follicular helper cells from blood, obtained on the day of influenza vaccination. This sample's subset: circulating Tfh, non-naive CD4+CXCR5+PD-1+ (ICOS+CD38+ or ICOS-CD38-). The receptors come from an adult who received the influenza vaccine.

This chain uses TRBV7-2 with TRBJ1-4; 10 nucleotides agree with TRBD1. V lost 5 bases, J lost 4 bases, and 1 base stayed unmatched. The germline V gene has CDR1 SGHTA and CDR2 FQGNSA. This CDR3 is 14 amino acids long. In DNA, the CDR3 is TGTGCCAGCAGCCGGGACAGGGGTAATGAAAAACTGTTTTTT. Its translation is CASSRDRGNEKLFF.

This clone was observed a few times. The chain couples TRBV6-5 to TRBJ2-7, with 7 bases aligning to TRBD1. CDR3 size: 13 residues. With 5 bases clipped from V and 3 bases from J, the junction kept 4 bases outside the gene matches. CDR1 is MNHEY and CDR2 is SVGAGI in the germline V gene. CDR3: CASSQRQGYEQYF. DNA for the CDR3: TGTGCCAGCAGTCAAAGACAGGGCTACGAGCAGTACTTC.

V gene TRBV15 combines with J gene TRBJ2-6; TRBD1 aligns across 8 bases. This CDR3 region has 19 residues. CDR1 is LNHNV and CDR2 is YYDKDF in the germline V gene (reference sequence). Trimming took 5 bases from V and 0 from J; bases not matched to a gene: 12. The CDR3 bases are TGTGCCACCAGCGTCCCTCCGGGACAGGTCTTCTCTGGGGCCAACGTCCTGACTTTC. It yields the protein CATSVPPGQVFSGANVLTF.

The chain has TRBV10-3 and TRBJ2-3; 8 bases fit TRBD2. J gave up 4 bases and V 6 bases, and 6 bases lay outside the gene matches. Germline V gene sequence: CDR1 ENHRY, CDR2 SYGVKD. CDR3 length equals 14 residues. The CDR3 loop is CAIRVSGAADTQYF. The DNA of the CDR3 is TGTGCCATCAGGGTTAGCGGGGCCGCAGATACGCAGTATTTT.

The count of this clone is one. The CDR3 reads CATSRDRQGGYEQYF. The CDR3 coding sequence is TGTGCCACCAGCAGAGATCGACAGGGAGGGTACGAGCAGTACTTC. This rearrangement joins TRBV15 to TRBJ2-7; TRBD1 or TRBD2 may be the D gene (7 bases each). Per the germline V gene, CDR1 is LNHNV and CDR2 is YYDKDF (reference sequence). The CDR3 runs 15 residues. The ends were cut back, 0 bases at V and 4 bases at J, with 13 bases in the middle.

The table lists this clone with a count of one. The J gene is TRBJ1-6, the V gene TRBV15; maybe TRBD1 (5 bases). V lost 4 bases and J lost 5, with 9 bases in between. The CDR3 runs 14 residues. Germline V lookup: CDR1 LNHNV, CDR2 YYDKDF (reference sequence). Here the CDR3 reads CATSKDNNNSPLHF. DNA for the CDR3: TGTGCCACCAGCAAGGACAACAATAATTCACCCCTCCACTTT.

The chain links TRBV21-1 to TRBJ1-2. TRBV21-1 constitutes a pseudogene. There are 10 residues in the CDR3. The DNA of the CDR3 is TGTGCCAGGCGGGGGGGGTCCTACACCTTC. It specifies CARRGGSYTF.

V and J are TRBV2 and TRBJ1-1; D is unclear. Trimming took off 4 bases at V and 4 bases at J, with 10 bases between the two ends. Per the germline V gene, CDR1 is SNHLY and CDR2 is FYNNEI. This CDR3 is built from 13 residues. The CDR3 loop reads CASSVVVTTEAFF. The CDR3 bases are TGTGCCAGCAGTGTAGTAGTTACCACTGAAGCTTTCTTT.

This rearrangement joins TRBV11-2 to TRBJ2-5; TRBD2 aligns across 9 bases. This CDR3 region has 19 residues. With 5 bases clipped from V and 5 bases from J, the junction kept 21 bases outside the gene matches. From germline, CDR1 is SGHAT and CDR2 FQNNGV. The chain's CDR3 is CASSPLSIGGGGASETQYF. The CDR3 coding sequence is TGTGCCAGCAGCCCACTTAGTATAGGCGGCGGGGGGGCCTCGGAGACCCAGTACTTC. The full variable domain, in which reference TRBV11-2 and TRBJ2-5 provide the parts outside the CDR3, is EAGVAQSPRYKIIEKRQSVAFWCNPISGHATLYWYQQILGQGPKLLIQFQNNGVVDDSQLPKDRFSAERLKGVDSTLKIQPAKLEDSAVYLCASSPLSIGGGGASETQYFGPGTRLLVL.

V usage is TRBV6-1 and J usage is TRBJ1-2, with D unclear. The CDR3 length is 13 residues. V was pared by 2 bases and J by 8 bases, with 12 bases between. The germline gives CDR1 MNHNS, CDR2 SASEGT. This CDR3 is CASSEQAQRGYTF. Here the CDR3 DNA reads TGTGCCAGCAGTGAACAAGCGCAGCGGGGCTACACCTTC.

The chain couples TRBV7-2 to TRBJ1-6; D unresolved. This CDR3 comprises 12 residues. V lost 5 bases and J 3 bases, leaving 2 bases between the germline ends. Germline lookup yields CDR1 SGHTA and CDR2 FQGNSA. In DNA form, the CDR3 reads TGTGCCAGCAGCGGCTATAATTCACCCCTCCACTTT. Its protein product is CASSGYNSPLHF.

The chain has TRBV7-8 and TRBJ2-1, with D perhaps being TRBD1 or TRBD2 (6 bases each). Germline CDR1 reads SGHVS; CDR2 reads FQNEAQ. The CDR3 is 14 residues long. Trimming cost V 4 bases and J 4 bases, with 11 bases left between them. CDR3 sequence: CASSYGGRYNEQFF. The CDR3 DNA sequence: TGTGCCAGCAGCTATGGGGGGCGATACAATGAGCAGTTCTTC.

This CDR3 is CASSLGDREAVRGYTF. The CDR3 region has the DNA TGCGCCAGCAGCTTGGGGGACAGAGAGGCGGTTCGTGGCTACACCTTC. The chain links TRBV5-1 to TRBJ1-2; 7 nucleotides match TRBD1. The CDR3 sequence is 16 residues long. The germline CDR1 and CDR2 sequences are SGHRS and YFSETQ. The trim removed 0 bases at V and 7 bases at J, leaving 12 bases unmatched.

The chain is built from TRBV15 and TRBJ1-1; 7 positions agree with TRBD1. Germline-derived CDR1 and CDR2 are LNHNV and YYDKDF (reference sequence). This CDR3 has 15 amino acids. Unmatched junction bases numbered 4, after V lost 3 bases and J lost 0 bases. The CDR3 here is CATSSEDRVNTEAFF. In DNA form, the CDR3 reads TGTGCCACCAGCAGTGAAGACAGGGTGAACACTGAAGCTTTCTTT.

The rearrangement joins TRBV18 to TRBJ1-1; unclear D gene. CDR3 length equals 15 residues. Trimming removed 3 bases from V and 1 base from J, with 12 bases in between. From germline, CDR1 is KGHSH and CDR2 LQKENI. CDR3 amino acids: CASSPQTGANTEAFF. CDR3 DNA: TGTGCCAGCTCACCTCAGACGGGAGCGAACACTGAAGCTTTCTTT. Drawing the rest from reference TRBV18 and TRBJ1-1, the complete variable domain is NAGVMQNPRHLVRRRGQEARLRCSPMKGHSHVYWYRQLPEEGLKFMVYLQKENIIDESGMPKERFSAEFPKEGPSILRIQQVVRGDSAAYFCASSPQTGANTEAFFGQGTRLTVV.

The V and J genes are TRBV7-6 and TRBJ1-6; D not resolved. V dropped 0 bases and J dropped 6 bases, with 0 bases sitting between them. Per the germline V gene, CDR1 is SGHVS and CDR2 is FNYEAQ. There are 12 residues in the CDR3. CDR3 DNA sequence: TGTGCCAGCAGCTTAGCTAATTCACCCCTCCACTTT. It specifies CASSLANSPLHF.

The chain joins TRBV7-2 to TRBJ2-7; 7 bases are shared with TRBD2. Per germline, CDR1 SGHTA and CDR2 FQGNSA. The CDR3 spans 15 residues. J lost 3 bases, V lost 0 bases, and 5 bases had no gene match. The chain's CDR3 is CASSLALANNYEQYF. The DNA for the CDR3 is TGTGCCAGCAGCTTAGCACTAGCGAACAACTACGAGCAGTACTTC.

This clone was counted once. The chain is built from TRBV27 and TRBJ2-7; 10 bases are a match to TRBD2. CDR1 is MNHEY and CDR2 is SMNVEV in the germline V gene (reference sequence). This CDR3 spans 15 amino acids. The V and J ends lost 10 bases and 2 bases, in that order; junction bases with no gene match: 11. CDR3 protein: CATQTASGGAYEQYF. CDR3 in DNA: TGTGCCACCCAGACGGCTAGCGGGGGTGCCTACGAGCAGTACTTC.

The rearrangement links TRBV4-3 to TRBJ2-3, with 10 bases matching TRBD2. Germline V lookup: CDR1 LGHNA, CDR2 YSLEER. The CDR3 sequence is 18 residues long. J was trimmed by 0 bases and V by 1 base; bases with no gene match: 7. The CDR3 loop reads CASSQGSGGALSTDTQYF. As DNA, the CDR3 is TGCGCCAGCAGCCAAGGCAGCGGGGGGGCCCTTAGCACAGATACGCAGTATTTT.

CDR3 in DNA: TGCAGCGTCGCTTCCGGGACAGCAAATGAAAAACTGTTTTTT. It is translated as CSVASGTANEKLFF. The chain employs TRBV29-1 and TRBJ1-4, with 7 bases fitting TRBD1. Unmatched junction bases numbered 9, after V lost 6 bases and J lost 5 bases. The CDR3 covers 14 residues. CDR1 and CDR2 (germline): SQVTM, ANQGSEA. The variable domain in full, with the rest retrieved from reference TRBV29-1 and TRBJ1-4, is SAVISQKPSRDICQRGTSLTIQCQVDSQVTMMFWYRQQPGQSLTLIATANQGSEATYESGFVIDKFPISRPNLTFSTLTVSNMSPEDSSIYLCSVASGTANEKLFFGSGTQLSVL.

This chain connects TRBV18 to TRBJ1-6, with a weak D call TRBD1 (5 bases). The V gene's germline CDR1 is KGHSH and CDR2 LQKENI. The CDR3 extends over 13 amino acids. V was shortened by 2 bases and J by 13 bases, with 12 bases between the two germline ends. The CDR3 loop reads CASSPDRPSPLHF. The CDR3 DNA reads TGTGCCAGCTCACCAGACAGACCTTCTCCCCTCCACTTT.